This T cell receptor beta chain was obtained from a study of blood T cell repertoires in COVID-19. About the research overall: Samples came from the United States, Italy and Spain, spanning acute and convalescent COVID-19. PBMCs, B-cell-depleted T cells, or T cells provided the cDNA or gDNA that made up the material.

CDR1 SGDLS and CDR2 YYNGEE come from the germline V gene. V lost 3 bases to trimming and J lost 2 bases, with 11 bases between them. This CDR3 has 14 amino acids. In the authors' workflow: Using reference gene primer amplification, nucleated cell counts were estimated. Sequencing was performed with immunoSEQ multiplex PCR; in TCRdb, only in-frame clones are kept and a portion is missing. For V, J and clone size, that table is used; D and trimming come from the DNA. Among 93,000 or so clones listed, 87% were seen once. This clonotype originated in a man aged 45-60 years in a cohort sampled during active COVID-19. V gene TRBV9 combines with J gene TRBJ1-2; no clear D gene. The sample consisted of peripheral blood. As DNA, the CDR3 is TGTGCCAGCAGCGGCCTCGCGGCCAACTATGGCTACACCTTC. It encodes CASSGLAANYGYTF.